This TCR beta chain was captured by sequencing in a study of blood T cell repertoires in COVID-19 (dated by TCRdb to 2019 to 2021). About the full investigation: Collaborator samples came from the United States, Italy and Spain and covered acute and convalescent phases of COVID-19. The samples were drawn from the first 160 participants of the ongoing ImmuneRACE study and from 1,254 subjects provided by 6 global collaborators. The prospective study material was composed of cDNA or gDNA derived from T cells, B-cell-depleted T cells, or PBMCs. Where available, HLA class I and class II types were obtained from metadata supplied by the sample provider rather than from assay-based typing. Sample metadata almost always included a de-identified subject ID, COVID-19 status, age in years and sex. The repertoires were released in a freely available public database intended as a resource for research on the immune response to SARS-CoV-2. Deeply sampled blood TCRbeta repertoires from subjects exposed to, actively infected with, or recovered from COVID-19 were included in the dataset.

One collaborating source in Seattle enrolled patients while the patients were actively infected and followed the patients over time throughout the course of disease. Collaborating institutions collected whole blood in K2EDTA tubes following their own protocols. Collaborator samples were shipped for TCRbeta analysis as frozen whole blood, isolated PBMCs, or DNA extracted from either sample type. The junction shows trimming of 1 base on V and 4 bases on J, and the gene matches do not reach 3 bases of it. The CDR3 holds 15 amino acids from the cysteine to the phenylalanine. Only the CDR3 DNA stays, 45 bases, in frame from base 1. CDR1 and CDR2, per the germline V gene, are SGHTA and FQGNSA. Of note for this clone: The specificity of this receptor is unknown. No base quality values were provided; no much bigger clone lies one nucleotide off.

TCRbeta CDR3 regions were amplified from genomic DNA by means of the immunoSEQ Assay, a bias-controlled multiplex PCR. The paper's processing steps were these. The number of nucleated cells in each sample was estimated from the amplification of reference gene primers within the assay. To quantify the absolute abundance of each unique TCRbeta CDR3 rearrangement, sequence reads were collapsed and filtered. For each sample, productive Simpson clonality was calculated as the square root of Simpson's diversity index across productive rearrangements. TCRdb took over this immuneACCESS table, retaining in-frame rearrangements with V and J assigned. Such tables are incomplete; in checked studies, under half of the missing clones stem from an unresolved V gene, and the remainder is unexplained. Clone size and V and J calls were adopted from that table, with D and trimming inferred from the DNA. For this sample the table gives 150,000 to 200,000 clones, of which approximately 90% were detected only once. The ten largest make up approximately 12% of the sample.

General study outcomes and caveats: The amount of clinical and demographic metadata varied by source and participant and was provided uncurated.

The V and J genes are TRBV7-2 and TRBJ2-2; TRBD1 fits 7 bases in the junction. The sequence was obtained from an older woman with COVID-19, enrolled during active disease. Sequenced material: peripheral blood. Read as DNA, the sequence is TGTGCCAGCAGCTTAGGTCCAGGGGGCACCGGGGAGCTGTTTTTT. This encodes CASSLGPGGTGELFF.